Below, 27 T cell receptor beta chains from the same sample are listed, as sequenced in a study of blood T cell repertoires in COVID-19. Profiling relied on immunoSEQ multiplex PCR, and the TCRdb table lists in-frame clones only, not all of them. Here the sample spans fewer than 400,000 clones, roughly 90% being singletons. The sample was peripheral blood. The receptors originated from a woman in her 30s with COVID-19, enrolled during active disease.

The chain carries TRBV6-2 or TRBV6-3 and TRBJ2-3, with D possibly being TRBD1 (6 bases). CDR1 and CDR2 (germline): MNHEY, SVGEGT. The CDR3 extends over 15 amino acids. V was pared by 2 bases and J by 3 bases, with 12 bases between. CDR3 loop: CASSYGQGLTDTQYF. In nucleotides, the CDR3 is TGTGCCAGCAGTTACGGGCAGGGGCTTACAGATACGCAGTATTTT.

CDR3 coding DNA: TGTGCCAGCAGCCGGGACAAAAAGAGCTCCTATAATTCACCCCTCCACTTT. Residues: CASSRDKKSSYNSPLHF. The genes are TRBV27 and TRBJ1-6; possibly TRBD1 for D (6 bases). CDR1 is MNHEY and CDR2 is SMNVEV in the germline V gene (reference sequence). CDR3 length equals 17 residues. V gave up 6 bases and J gave up 0 bases, with 15 bases separating them.

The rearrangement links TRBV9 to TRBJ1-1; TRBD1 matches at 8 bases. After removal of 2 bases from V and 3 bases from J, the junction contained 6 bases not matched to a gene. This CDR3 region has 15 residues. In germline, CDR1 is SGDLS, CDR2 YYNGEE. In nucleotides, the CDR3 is TGTGCCAGCAGCGTGACTCCGACAGGGGACACTGAAGCTTTCTTT. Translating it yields CASSVTPTGDTEAFF.

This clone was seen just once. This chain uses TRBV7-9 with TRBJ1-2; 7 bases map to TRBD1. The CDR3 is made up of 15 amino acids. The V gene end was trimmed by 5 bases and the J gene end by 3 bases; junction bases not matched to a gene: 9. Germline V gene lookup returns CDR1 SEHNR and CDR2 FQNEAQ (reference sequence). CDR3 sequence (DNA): TGTGCCAGCAGCCGGACAGGAGGATTCCACTATGGCTACACCTTC. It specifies CASSRTGGFHYGYTF.

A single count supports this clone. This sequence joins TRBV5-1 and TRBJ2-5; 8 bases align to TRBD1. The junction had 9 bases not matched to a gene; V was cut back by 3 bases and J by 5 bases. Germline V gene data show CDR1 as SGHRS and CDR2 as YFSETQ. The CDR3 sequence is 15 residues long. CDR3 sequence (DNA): TGCGCCAGCAGCTCACTCACAGGGGGTCGGGAGACCCAGTACTTC. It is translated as CASSSLTGGRETQYF. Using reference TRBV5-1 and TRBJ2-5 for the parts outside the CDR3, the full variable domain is KAGVTQTPRYLIKTRGQQVTLSCSPISGHRSVSWYQQTPGQGLQFLFEYFSETQRNKGNFPGRFSGRQFSNSRSEMNVSTLELGDSALYLCASSSLTGGRETQYFGPGTRLLVL.

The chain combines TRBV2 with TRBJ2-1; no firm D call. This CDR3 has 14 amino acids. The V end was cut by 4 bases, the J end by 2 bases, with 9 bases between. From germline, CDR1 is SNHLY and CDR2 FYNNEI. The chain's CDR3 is CASSVQFPYNEQFF. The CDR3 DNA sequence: TGTGCCAGCAGTGTGCAGTTTCCCTACAATGAGCAGTTCTTC.

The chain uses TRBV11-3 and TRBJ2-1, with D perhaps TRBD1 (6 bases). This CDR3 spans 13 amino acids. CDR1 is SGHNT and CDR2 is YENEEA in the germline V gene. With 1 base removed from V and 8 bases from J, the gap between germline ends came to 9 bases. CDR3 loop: CASSLGRGDEQFF. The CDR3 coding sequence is TGTGCCAGCAGCTTAGGCAGGGGCGATGAGCAGTTCTTC.

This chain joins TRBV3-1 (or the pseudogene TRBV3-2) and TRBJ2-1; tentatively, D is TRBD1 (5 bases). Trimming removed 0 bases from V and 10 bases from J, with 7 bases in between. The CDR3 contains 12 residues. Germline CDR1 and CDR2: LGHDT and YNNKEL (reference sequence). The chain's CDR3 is CASSQDRTEQFF. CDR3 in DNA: TGTGCCAGCAGCCAAGACCGGACAGAGCAGTTCTTC.

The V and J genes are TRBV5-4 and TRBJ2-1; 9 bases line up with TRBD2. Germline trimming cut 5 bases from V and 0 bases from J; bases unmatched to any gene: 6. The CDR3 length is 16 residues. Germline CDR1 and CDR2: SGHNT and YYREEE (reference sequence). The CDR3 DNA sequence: TGTGCCAGCAGTCCGGGACTAGCCAGCTCCTACAATGAGCAGTTCTTC. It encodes CASSPGLASSYNEQFF.

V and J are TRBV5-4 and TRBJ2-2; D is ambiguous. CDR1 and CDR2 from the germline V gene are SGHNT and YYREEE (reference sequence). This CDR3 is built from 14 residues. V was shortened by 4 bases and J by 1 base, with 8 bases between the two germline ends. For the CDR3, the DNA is TGTGCCAGCAGCCTCACAAGGAACACCGGGGAGCTGTTTTTT. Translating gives CASSLTRNTGELFF.

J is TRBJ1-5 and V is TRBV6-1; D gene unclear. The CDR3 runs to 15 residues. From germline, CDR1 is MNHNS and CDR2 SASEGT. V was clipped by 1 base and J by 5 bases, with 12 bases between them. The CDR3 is CASSEERTYHQPQHF. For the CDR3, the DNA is TGTGCCAGCAGTGAAGAGAGAACTTACCATCAGCCCCAGCATTTT.

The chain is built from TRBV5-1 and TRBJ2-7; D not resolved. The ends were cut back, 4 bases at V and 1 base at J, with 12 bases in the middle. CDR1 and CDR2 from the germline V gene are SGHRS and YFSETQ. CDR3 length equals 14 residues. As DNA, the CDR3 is TGCGCCAGCAGCCCCGAGACTGCATCCTACGAGCAGTACTTC. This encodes CASSPETASYEQYF.

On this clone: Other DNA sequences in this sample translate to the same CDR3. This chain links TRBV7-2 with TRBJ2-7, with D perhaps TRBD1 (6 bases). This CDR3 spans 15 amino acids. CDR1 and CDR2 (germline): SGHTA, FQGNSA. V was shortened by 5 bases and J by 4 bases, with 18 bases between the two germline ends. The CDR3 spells CASSPLAGGVYEQYF. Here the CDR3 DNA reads TGTGCCAGCAGCCCCCTTGCTGGGGGCGTTTACGAGCAGTACTTC.

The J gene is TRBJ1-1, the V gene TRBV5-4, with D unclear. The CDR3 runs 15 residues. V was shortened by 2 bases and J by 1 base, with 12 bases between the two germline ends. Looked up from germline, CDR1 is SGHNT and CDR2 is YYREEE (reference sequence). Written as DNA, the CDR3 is TGTGCCAGCAGCTTCGATCTGCGCGAGAACACTGAAGCTTTCTTT. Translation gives CASSFDLRENTEAFF.

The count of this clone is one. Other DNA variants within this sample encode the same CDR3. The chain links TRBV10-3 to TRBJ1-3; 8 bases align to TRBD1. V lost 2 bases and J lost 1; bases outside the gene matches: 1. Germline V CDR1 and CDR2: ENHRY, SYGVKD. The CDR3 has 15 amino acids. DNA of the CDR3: TGTGCCATCAGTGAGCGACAGGGGTCTGGAAACACCATATATTTT. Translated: CAISERQGSGNTIYF.

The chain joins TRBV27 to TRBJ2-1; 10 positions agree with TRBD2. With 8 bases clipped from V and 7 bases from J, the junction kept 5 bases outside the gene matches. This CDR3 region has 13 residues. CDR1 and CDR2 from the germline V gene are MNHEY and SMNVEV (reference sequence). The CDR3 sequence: CASGAGGPNEQFF. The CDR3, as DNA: TGTGCCAGCGGAGCGGGAGGGCCAAATGAGCAGTTCTTC.

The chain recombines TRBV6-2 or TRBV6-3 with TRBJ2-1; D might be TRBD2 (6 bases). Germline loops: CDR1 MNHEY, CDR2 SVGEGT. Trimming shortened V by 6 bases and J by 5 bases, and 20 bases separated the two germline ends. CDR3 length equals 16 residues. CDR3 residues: CASSRPTRSPHNEQFF. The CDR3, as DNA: TGTGCCAGCAGCCGCCCGACTAGATCCCCCCACAATGAGCAGTTCTTC.

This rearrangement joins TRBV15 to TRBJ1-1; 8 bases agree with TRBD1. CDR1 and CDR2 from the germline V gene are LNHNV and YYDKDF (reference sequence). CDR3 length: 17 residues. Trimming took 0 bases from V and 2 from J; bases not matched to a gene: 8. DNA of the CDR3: TGTGCCACCAGCAGAGATTGGGCGACAGGGGATAACACTGAAGCTTTCTTT. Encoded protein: CATSRDWATGDNTEAFF.

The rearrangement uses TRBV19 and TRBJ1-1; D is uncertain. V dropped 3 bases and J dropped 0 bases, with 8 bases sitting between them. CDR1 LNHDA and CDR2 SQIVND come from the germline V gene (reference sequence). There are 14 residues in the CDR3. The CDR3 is CASSMMLMNTEAFF. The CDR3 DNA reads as TGTGCCAGTAGTATGATGCTAATGAACACTGAAGCTTTCTTT.

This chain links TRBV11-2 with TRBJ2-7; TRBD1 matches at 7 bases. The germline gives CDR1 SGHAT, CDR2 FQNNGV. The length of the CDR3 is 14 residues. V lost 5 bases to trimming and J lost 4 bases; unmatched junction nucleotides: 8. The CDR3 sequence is CASSPKPGGYEQYF. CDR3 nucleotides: TGTGCCAGCAGCCCAAAGCCAGGGGGTTACGAGCAGTACTTC.

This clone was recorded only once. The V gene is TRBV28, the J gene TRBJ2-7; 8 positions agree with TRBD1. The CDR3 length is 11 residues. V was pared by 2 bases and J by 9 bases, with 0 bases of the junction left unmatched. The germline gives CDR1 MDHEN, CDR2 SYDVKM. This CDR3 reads CASSLDRGQYF. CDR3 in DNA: TGTGCCAGCAGTTTAGACAGGGGGCAGTACTTC.

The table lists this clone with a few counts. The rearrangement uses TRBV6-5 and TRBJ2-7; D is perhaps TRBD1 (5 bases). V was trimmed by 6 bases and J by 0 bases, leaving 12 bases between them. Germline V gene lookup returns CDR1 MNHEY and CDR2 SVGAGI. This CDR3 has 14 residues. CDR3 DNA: TGTGCCAGCAGGATGACAGAGAGCTCCTACGAGCAGTACTTC. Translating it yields CASRMTESSYEQYF.

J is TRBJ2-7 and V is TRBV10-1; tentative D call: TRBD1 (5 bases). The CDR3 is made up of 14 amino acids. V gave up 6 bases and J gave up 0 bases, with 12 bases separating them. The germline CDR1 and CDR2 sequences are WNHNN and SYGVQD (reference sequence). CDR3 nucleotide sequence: TGCGCCAGCAGCCCCAGGACATACTCCTACGAGCAGTACTTC. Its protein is CASSPRTYSYEQYF.

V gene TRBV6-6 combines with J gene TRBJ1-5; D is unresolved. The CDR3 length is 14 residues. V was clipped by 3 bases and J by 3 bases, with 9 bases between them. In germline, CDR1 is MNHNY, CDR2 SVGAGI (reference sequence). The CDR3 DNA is TGTGCCAGCAGTTATTCGGGGAACAATCAGCCCCAGCATTTT. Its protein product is CASSYSGNNQPQHF.

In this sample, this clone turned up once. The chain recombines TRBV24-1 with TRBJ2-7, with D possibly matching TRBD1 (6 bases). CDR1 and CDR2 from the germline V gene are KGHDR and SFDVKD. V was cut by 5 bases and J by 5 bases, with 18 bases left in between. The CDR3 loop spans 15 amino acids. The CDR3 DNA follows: TGTGCCACCAGTGGCTCACCAACAGGGTCCGACGAGCAGTACTTC. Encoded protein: CATSGSPTGSDEQYF.

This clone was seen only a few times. CDR3 sequence (DNA): TGTGCCAGCAGCTTACGGGTTGGTGACGCTTTCTTT. Protein: CASSLRVGDAFF. The V gene is TRBV11-2, the J gene TRBJ1-1, with D hard to call. V dropped 2 bases and J dropped 11 bases, with 12 bases sitting between them. There are 12 residues in the CDR3. CDR1 and CDR2 (germline): SGHAT, FQNNGV.

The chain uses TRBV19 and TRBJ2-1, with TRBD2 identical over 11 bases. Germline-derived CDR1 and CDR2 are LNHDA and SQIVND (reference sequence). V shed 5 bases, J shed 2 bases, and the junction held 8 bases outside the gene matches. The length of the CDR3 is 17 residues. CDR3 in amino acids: CASSDVSGRGPYNEQFF. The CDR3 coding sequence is TGTGCCAGTAGTGATGTTAGCGGGAGGGGTCCCTACAATGAGCAGTTCTTC.